This is a list of T cell receptor beta chains from one sample in a study of shared T cell receptors in the human thymus. TCRdb's copy holds only in-frame clones and misses some; the assay was immunoSEQ multiplex PCR. Here the sample spans over 450,000 clones, about 84% being singletons. These sequences were also reported in another study, on human thymus T cells.

Input material: thymocytes. Receptor source: a boy in the first two years of life with a congenital heart defect. Both conserved end residues are part of each CDR3. The D gene is left open where the match is weak.

d_call,j_call,v_call,cdr3_aa,cdr3_nt
-,TRBJ2-7,TRBV28,CASSPRRESSYEQYF,TGTGCCAGCAGTCCGCGAAGGGAGAGCTCCTACGAGCAGTACTTC
TRBD2,TRBJ2-1,TRBV4-1,CASSQVAGSGLAGVGQFF,TGCGCCAGCAGCCAAGTTGCGGGCTCGGGACTAGCGGGAGTGGGGCAGTTCTTC
-,TRBJ1-2,TRBV6-5,CASSRNRAGDGYTF,TGTGCCAGCAGTCGCAACAGGGCCGGAGATGGCTACACCTTC
-,TRBJ2-5,TRBV18,CASSPSPGPPTEKQETQYF,TGTGCCAGCTCACCAAGCCCCGGCCCCCCGACAGAAAAACAAGAGACCCAGTACTTC
-,TRBJ2-5,TRBV10-3,CAIRQQETQYF,TGTGCCATCAGGCAACAGGAGACCCAGTACTTC
-,TRBJ2-7,TRBV6-6,CASSPLDSIYEQYF,TGTGCCAGCAGTCCATTGGACAGCATCTACGAGCAGTACTTC
TRBD2,TRBJ2-7,TRBV6-5,CASSHGTSEIYEQYF,TGTGCCAGCAGTCACGGGACTAGCGAGATCTACGAGCAGTACTTC
-,TRBJ2-3,TRBV6-6,CASSYSPGGTDTQYF,TGTGCCAGCAGTTACTCCCCCGGAGGCACAGATACGCAGTATTTT
-,TRBJ2-5,TRBV4-1,CASSQDPGQTQYF,TGCGCCAGCAGCCAAGACCCTGGCCAGACCCAGTACTTC
TRBD2,TRBJ2-7,TRBV7-6,CASSPLAGRAYEQYF,TGTGCCAGCAGCCCCTTGGCGGGGAGGGCCTACGAGCAGTACTTC
TRBD2,TRBJ2-7,TRBV19,CASTSGTSGRAHEQYF,TGTGCCAGTACCTCCGGGACTAGCGGGAGGGCCCACGAGCAGTACTTC